This TCR beta chain was recorded in a study of control samples from healthy donors and cancer patients. Germline CDR1 and CDR2: SGHKS and YYEKEE (reference sequence). Trimming took off 3 bases at V and 7 bases at J, with 14 bases between the two ends. The CDR3 runs 14 residues. This table comes from immunoSEQ multiplex PCR, and its TCRdb copy is limited to in-frame clones, with some not included. Among 250,000 to 300,000 clones, over 75% were seen once, and the ten largest hold 13%. This TCR derives from an older woman with lung cancer. The specimen was PBMCs. The chain links TRBV5-5 to TRBJ1-5, with D possibly TRBD1 on 6 matching bases. This chain's CDR3 is CASSSQGFGQPQHF. For the CDR3, the DNA is TGTGCCAGCAGCTCACAGGGTTTTGGCCAGCCCCAGCATTTT.